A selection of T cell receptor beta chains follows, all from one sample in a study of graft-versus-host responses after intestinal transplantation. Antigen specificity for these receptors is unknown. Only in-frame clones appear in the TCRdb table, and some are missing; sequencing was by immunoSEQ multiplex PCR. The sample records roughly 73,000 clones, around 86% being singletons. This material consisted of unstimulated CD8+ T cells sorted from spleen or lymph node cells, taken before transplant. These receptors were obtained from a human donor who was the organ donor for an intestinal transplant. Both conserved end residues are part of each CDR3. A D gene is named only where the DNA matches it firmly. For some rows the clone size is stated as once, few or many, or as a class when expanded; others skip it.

CDR3 DNA: TGTGCCAGCAGTTTTGCCCGGCGAGACATTCAGTACTTC; CDR3 protein: CASSFARRDIQYF; CDR3 length: 13; J gene: TRBJ2-4; clone size: -; D gene: -; V gene: TRBV27
CDR3 DNA: TGTGCCAGCAGTAGCGGGAGCTCCTACAATGAGCAGTTCTTC; CDR3 protein: CASSSGSSYNEQFF; CDR3 length: 14; J gene: TRBJ2-1; clone size: -; D gene: TRBD2; V gene: TRBV9
CDR3 DNA: TGCGCCAGCAGCTTGGCAGGGGGCTTGTCTGGCTACACCTTC; CDR3 protein: CASSLAGGLSGYTF; CDR3 length: 14; J gene: TRBJ1-2; clone size: -; D gene: TRBD1; V gene: TRBV5-1
CDR3 DNA: TGCGCCAGCAGCCTTGCTATATTTGGACAGGGAGAAGGGAGGATCTATGGCTACACCTTC; CDR3 protein: CASSLAIFGQGEGRIYGYTF; CDR3 length: 20; J gene: TRBJ1-2; clone size: once; D gene: TRBD1; V gene: TRBV5-1
CDR3 DNA: TGTGCCAGTAGCCACGGACAGCCGCCCCAGCATTTT; CDR3 protein: CASSHGQPPQHF; CDR3 length: 12; J gene: TRBJ1-5; clone size: -; D gene: -; V gene: TRBV19
CDR3 DNA: TGTGCCAGCAGTTCGGATAGCAATCAGCCCCAGCATTTT; CDR3 protein: CASSSDSNQPQHF; CDR3 length: 13; J gene: TRBJ1-5; clone size: -; D gene: -; V gene: TRBV6-4
CDR3 DNA: TGTGCCAGCAGCGTAGGCGGGGGAAACACCATATATTTT; CDR3 protein: CASSVGGGNTIYF; CDR3 length: 13; J gene: TRBJ1-3; clone size: -; D gene: -; V gene: TRBV9
CDR3 DNA: TGTGCCAGCAGCTGGTACAGGGGGCCACAGCCCCAGCATTTT; CDR3 protein: CASSWYRGPQPQHF; CDR3 length: 14; J gene: TRBJ1-5; clone size: -; D gene: TRBD1; V gene: TRBV6-1
CDR3 DNA: TGTGCCAGCAGTTTATCGAACACCGGGGAGCTGTTTTTT; CDR3 protein: CASSLSNTGELFF; CDR3 length: 13; J gene: TRBJ2-2; clone size: -; D gene: -; V gene: TRBV27
CDR3 DNA: TGCGCCAGCAGCTTGGAGGTAGCGGGGCTCCCTGGGGACAATGAGCAGTTCTTC; CDR3 protein: CASSLEVAGLPGDNEQFF; CDR3 length: 18; J gene: TRBJ2-1; clone size: -; D gene: TRBD2; V gene: TRBV5-1
CDR3 DNA: TGCGCCAGCAGCCAAGATGGCCTTGGGGGGGCCGGGAATGAGCAGTTCTTC; CDR3 protein: CASSQDGLGGAGNEQFF; CDR3 length: 17; J gene: TRBJ2-1; clone size: -; D gene: -; V gene: TRBV4-1
CDR3 DNA: TGCGCCAGCAGCCAAGAGCCCAGGGGGGGGGAGACTGAAGCTTTCTTT; CDR3 protein: CASSQEPRGGETEAFF; CDR3 length: 16; J gene: TRBJ1-1; clone size: -; D gene: TRBD1; V gene: TRBV4-1
CDR3 DNA: TGTGCCAGCCGCCCCCCCCAGGGGGCAACTTACGAGCAGTACTTC; CDR3 protein: CASRPPQGATYEQYF; CDR3 length: 15; J gene: TRBJ2-7; clone size: -; D gene: TRBD1; V gene: TRBV28
CDR3 DNA: TGTGCCAGCAGTTTCTCTGGGGGCGGGGGCTTCACCGGGGAGCTGTTTTTT; CDR3 protein: CASSFSGGGGFTGELFF; CDR3 length: 17; J gene: TRBJ2-2; clone size: -; D gene: -; V gene: TRBV27
CDR3 DNA: TGCAGCGCGCGGGGGGGGGCAAGGTACGAGCAGTACTTC; CDR3 protein: CSARGGARYEQYF; CDR3 length: 13; J gene: TRBJ2-7; clone size: -; D gene: TRBD2; V gene: TRBV29-1
CDR3 DNA: TGCAGTGCTCCCAAGTGGAATGGCTACACCTTC; CDR3 protein: CSAPKWNGYTF; CDR3 length: 11; J gene: TRBJ1-2; clone size: -; D gene: -; V gene: TRBV20-1
CDR3 DNA: TGTGCCTGGAGTACTAGCGGGGGGTACGAGCAGTACTTC; CDR3 protein: CAWSTSGGYEQYF; CDR3 length: 13; J gene: TRBJ2-7; clone size: -; D gene: TRBD2; V gene: TRBV30
CDR3 DNA: TGTGCCAGCAGCCACGGGACTAGCGGGGGGGACCAAGAGACCCAGTACTTC; CDR3 protein: CASSHGTSGGDQETQYF; CDR3 length: 17; J gene: TRBJ2-5; clone size: -; D gene: TRBD2; V gene: TRBV7-8
CDR3 DNA: TGTGCCAGCAGTGAACATTCCGTGGGGTGGCTAGCTTTTGGACCAGATACGCAGTATTTT; CDR3 protein: CASSEHSVGWLAFGPDTQYF; CDR3 length: 20; J gene: TRBJ2-3; clone size: -; D gene: -; V gene: TRBV2
CDR3 DNA: TGTGCCAGCAGTGATACGGGGGGCTCCGCAGATACGCAGTATTTT; CDR3 protein: CASSDTGGSADTQYF; CDR3 length: 15; J gene: TRBJ2-3; clone size: -; D gene: -; V gene: TRBV6-4
CDR3 DNA: TGCGCCAGCAGCCAAACAATGTACCAAGGGACCCAGTACTTC; CDR3 protein: CASSQTMYQGTQYF; CDR3 length: 14; J gene: TRBJ2-5; clone size: -; D gene: -; V gene: TRBV4-1
CDR3 DNA: TGCGCCAGCAGCTTTCGTACCGGGACAGAATCGTACAATGAGCAGTTCTTC; CDR3 protein: CASSFRTGTESYNEQFF; CDR3 length: 17; J gene: TRBJ2-1; clone size: -; D gene: TRBD1; V gene: TRBV5-1
CDR3 DNA: TGTGCCAGCAGCCCCCGGACAGGGATGGACTACAATGAGCAGTTCTTC; CDR3 protein: CASSPRTGMDYNEQFF; CDR3 length: 16; J gene: TRBJ2-1; clone size: -; D gene: TRBD1; V gene: TRBV11-3
CDR3 DNA: TGTGCCAGCAGTCGACAGGGTTTCAATTCACCCCTCCACTTT; CDR3 protein: CASSRQGFNSPLHF; CDR3 length: 14; J gene: TRBJ1-6; clone size: -; D gene: TRBD1; V gene: TRBV25-1
CDR3 DNA: TGTGCCAGCAGCGAAGCTTTCTTT; CDR3 protein: CASSEAFF; CDR3 length: 8; J gene: TRBJ1-1; clone size: -; D gene: -; V gene: TRBV6-1
CDR3 DNA: TGTGCCAGCAGCTTTATACGACAGGGAGAGGATGGCTACACCTTC; CDR3 protein: CASSFIRQGEDGYTF; CDR3 length: 15; J gene: TRBJ1-2; clone size: -; D gene: TRBD1; V gene: TRBV5-5
CDR3 DNA: TGTGCCAGCAGCGTGAGGGCGGGGGGGGACCACGAGCAGTACTTC; CDR3 protein: CASSVRAGGDHEQYF; CDR3 length: 15; J gene: TRBJ2-7; clone size: once; D gene: TRBD2; V gene: TRBV6-5
CDR3 DNA: TGTGCCAGCAGCCAATTCGGGGTTGACGAGCAGTACTTC; CDR3 protein: CASSQFGVDEQYF; CDR3 length: 13; J gene: TRBJ2-7; clone size: -; D gene: -; V gene: TRBV4-2
CDR3 DNA: TGTGCCAGCAGTGAAGGGCAGCGGGGGGGCGTGGGAGATACGCAGTATTTT; CDR3 protein: CASSEGQRGGVGDTQYF; CDR3 length: 17; J gene: TRBJ2-3; clone size: -; D gene: TRBD2; V gene: TRBV2
CDR3 DNA: TGTGCCAGCAGCCCTAGCGGTGGGGTAAACACCGGGGAGCTGTTTTTT; CDR3 protein: CASSPSGGVNTGELFF; CDR3 length: 16; J gene: TRBJ2-2; clone size: -; D gene: TRBD2; V gene: TRBV9
CDR3 DNA: TGTGCCAGCAGTGAAGCGCTTCCCGGGAGCTCCTATAATTCACCCCTCCACTTT; CDR3 protein: CASSEALPGSSYNSPLHF; CDR3 length: 18; J gene: TRBJ1-6; clone size: -; D gene: -; V gene: TRBV6-1
CDR3 DNA: TGTGCCAGCAGCTTAACCGGAGGTAGCGGGGGGTACACAGATACGCAGTATTTT; CDR3 protein: CASSLTGGSGGYTDTQYF; CDR3 length: 18; J gene: TRBJ2-3; clone size: -; D gene: TRBD2; V gene: TRBV7-3
CDR3 DNA: TGCGCCAGCAGCCAAGATGCCCAGCGGGGGGGTGATGAGCAGTTCTTC; CDR3 protein: CASSQDAQRGGDEQFF; CDR3 length: 16; J gene: TRBJ2-1; clone size: -; D gene: TRBD2; V gene: TRBV4-1
CDR3 DNA: TGTGCCAGCAGTTCTTTACTAGCCAGCGAGCAGTACTTC; CDR3 protein: CASSSLLASEQYF; CDR3 length: 13; J gene: TRBJ2-7; clone size: -; D gene: -; V gene: TRBV6-1
CDR3 DNA: TGTGCCAGCAACCCGGGTGGGGACTCAGATACGCAGTATTTT; CDR3 protein: CASNPGGDSDTQYF; CDR3 length: 14; J gene: TRBJ2-3; clone size: -; D gene: -; V gene: TRBV7-3
CDR3 DNA: TGTGCCAGCAGCGATAAGACAGGGCTTCTTTTCAATGAGCAGTTCTTC; CDR3 protein: CASSDKTGLLFNEQFF; CDR3 length: 16; J gene: TRBJ2-1; clone size: -; D gene: TRBD1; V gene: TRBV9
CDR3 DNA: TGCGCCAGCAGCCAAGTTGTGGGGGGGGCAGAGAACACCGGGGAGCTGTTTTTT; CDR3 protein: CASSQVVGGAENTGELFF; CDR3 length: 18; J gene: TRBJ2-2; clone size: -; D gene: -; V gene: TRBV4-1
CDR3 DNA: TGTGCCAGCAGCGGGGGGGGGACCCAGTACTTC; CDR3 protein: CASSGGGTQYF; CDR3 length: 11; J gene: TRBJ2-5; clone size: -; D gene: TRBD2; V gene: TRBV9
CDR3 DNA: TGTGCCAGCAGCGGCGGGTTTAGGGCAGGGCATTTT; CDR3 protein: CASSGGFRAGHF; CDR3 length: 12; J gene: TRBJ1-5; clone size: few; D gene: -; V gene: TRBV7-6
CDR3 DNA: TGTGCCTGGAGTGTAAGCGGGGGCACTGAAGCTTTCTTT; CDR3 protein: CAWSVSGGTEAFF; CDR3 length: 13; J gene: TRBJ1-1; clone size: -; D gene: -; V gene: TRBV30
CDR3 DNA: TGTGCCAGCAGCTTAGCGAGAGCTAGCGGCCTACAAGAGACCCAGTACTTC; CDR3 protein: CASSLARASGLQETQYF; CDR3 length: 17; J gene: TRBJ2-5; clone size: once; D gene: TRBD2; V gene: TRBV7-6
CDR3 DNA: TGTGCCAGCAGCGAGGACAGGGTCGAGCAGTACTTC; CDR3 protein: CASSEDRVEQYF; CDR3 length: 12; J gene: TRBJ2-7; clone size: -; D gene: TRBD1; V gene: TRBV28
CDR3 DNA: TGCGCCAGCAGCCAAACTGGACCCTGGATGGTGAACACTGAAGCTTTCTTT; CDR3 protein: CASSQTGPWMVNTEAFF; CDR3 length: 17; J gene: TRBJ1-1; clone size: -; D gene: -; V gene: TRBV4-1